Listed below are T cell receptor beta chains from one sample, sequenced in a study of neoadjuvant anti-PD-1 for oral cavity cancer. TCRdb's table, derived via immunoSEQ multiplex PCR, lists solely in-frame clones and lacks some. Of about 12,000 clones in the sample, less than 80% were seen once. The specimen was PBMCs, collected after nivolumab (anti-PD-1) treatment. The receptors derive from a person aged 40 to 85 with oral cavity squamous cell carcinoma. Both conserved end residues are part of each CDR3. The order of the fields is V gene, J gene, D gene, clone size, CDR3 protein, CDR3 DNA. A D gene is named only where the DNA matches it firmly. Some rows have no size entry. The others give once, few or many, or a class for an expanded clone.

TRBV4-2	TRBJ2-1	TRBD2	.	CASSVGGLAGGHQFF	TGTGCCAGCAGTGTAGGGGGACTAGCGGGAGGCCACCAGTTCTTC
TRBV9	TRBJ2-7	TRBD2	.	CASSPRPGTIAYEQYF	TGTGCCAGCAGCCCCAGACCCGGGACTATCGCCTACGAGCAGTACTTC
TRBV5-6	TRBJ2-7	.	once	CASSFSTRTYEQYF	TGTGCCAGCAGCTTTTCGACACGGACCTACGAGCAGTACTTC
TRBV30	TRBJ1-1	.	.	CAWGREMNTEAFF	TGTGCCTGGGGGAGGGAGATGAACACTGAAGCTTTCTTT
TRBV5-4	TRBJ2-7	TRBD2	.	CASSPFGPSGYEQYF	TGTGCCAGCAGTCCCTTTGGACCTAGCGGCTACGAGCAGTACTTC
TRBV10-3	TRBJ2-2	.	few	CAISGSLGTGELFF	TGTGCCATCAGTGGTAGCTTGGGAACCGGGGAGCTGTTTTTT
TRBV30	TRBJ1-1	TRBD1	few	CAGTGGMNTEAFF	TGTGCCGGGACAGGGGGCATGAACACTGAAGCTTTCTTT
TRBV25-1	TRBJ2-3	.	.	CASSVRVADTQYF	TGTGCCAGCAGTGTAAGGGTTGCAGATACGCAGTATTTT
TRBV27	TRBJ1-2	.	.	CASAPGQSYGYTF	TGTGCCAGCGCTCCCGGACAGAGCTATGGCTACACCTTC
TRBV4-2	TRBJ2-5	TRBD2	.	CASSRTKLAGASKQETQYF	TGTGCCAGCAGCCGCACAAAACTAGCGGGAGCCTCGAAACAAGAGACCCAGTACTTC
TRBV5-1	TRBJ1-5	.	.	CASSIGQFTREPQHF	TGCGCCAGCAGCATAGGACAGTTCACTAGGGAGCCCCAGCATTTT
TRBV4-1	TRBJ2-5	TRBD2	.	CASSHILRTSREETQYF	TGCGCCAGCAGCCACATACTTCGGACTAGCCGAGAAGAGACCCAGTACTTC
TRBV29-1	TRBJ1-2	.	.	CSAAAGEGNYGYTF	TGCAGCGCCGCAGCGGGGGAAGGAAACTATGGCTACACCTTC
TRBV5-6	TRBJ1-2	.	.	CASSLALGRTSGYGYTF	TGTGCCAGCAGCTTGGCCCTCGGCAGGACTTCTGGCTATGGCTACACCTTC
TRBV10-2	TRBJ1-1	.	.	CASRALRDTEAFF	TGCGCCAGCAGAGCCCTGAGGGACACTGAAGCTTTCTTT
TRBV5-4	TRBJ1-2	.	few	CASSSPRLRAYGYTF	TGTGCCAGCAGCTCCCCTCGTCTCCGGGCCTATGGCTACACCTTC
TRBV29-1	TRBJ1-5	.	.	CSVVGDSNQPQHF	TGCAGCGTTGTTGGAGATAGCAATCAGCCCCAGCATTTT
TRBV6-5	TRBJ1-1	.	.	CASSYSGGSAFF	TGTGCCAGCAGTTACTCGGGCGGCTCAGCTTTCTTT
TRBV5-1	TRBJ2-5	.	.	CASSLVPRRETQYF	TGCGCCAGCAGCTTGGTTCCTAGAAGAGAGACCCAGTACTTC
TRBV5-4	TRBJ2-1	TRBD1	.	CASSFDRAYNEQFF	TGTGCCAGCAGCTTTGACAGGGCCTACAATGAGCAGTTCTTC
TRBV6-1	TRBJ1-1	TRBD1	few	CASSWDRNTEAFF	TGTGCCAGCAGTTGGGACAGGAACACTGAAGCTTTCTTT
TRBV6-1	TRBJ2-4	.	few	CASLPGRTSKNIQYF	TGTGCCAGCCTACCCGGGCGGACTTCCAAAAACATTCAGTACTTC
TRBV29-1	TRBJ2-7	TRBD1	.	CSVRQGRSYEQYF	TGCAGCGTACGACAGGGTAGGTCATACGAGCAGTACTTC
TRBV28	TRBJ2-2	.	.	CASSLSTGELFF	TGTGCCAGCAGTTTAAGTACCGGGGAGCTGTTTTTT
TRBV4-1	TRBJ2-1	.	.	CASSQDWAGHEQFF	TGCGCCAGCAGCCAAGATTGGGCGGGTCATGAGCAGTTCTTC
TRBV27	TRBJ1-5	.	.	CASSLSMGDGQPQHF	TGTGCCAGCAGTTTATCGATGGGGGATGGACAGCCCCAGCATTTT
TRBV10-3	TRBJ2-2	TRBD2	few	CAISKREGLETGELFF	TGTGCCATCAGTAAGCGGGAGGGCCTAGAAACCGGGGAGCTGTTTTTT
TRBV7-8	TRBJ1-1	.	.	CASSSQMNTEAFF	TGTGCCAGCAGCTCACAGATGAACACTGAAGCTTTCTTT
TRBV5-8	TRBJ1-1	.	.	CASSLVGSNTEAFF	TGTGCCAGCAGCTTAGTTGGGTCGAACACTGAAGCTTTCTTT
TRBV14	TRBJ1-1	.	.	CASSHRTDLMNTEAFF	TGTGCCAGCAGCCACAGGACAGATCTCATGAACACTGAAGCTTTCTTT
TRBV19	TRBJ2-7	.	.	CASSIVDGEGYEQYF	TGTGCCAGTAGTATAGTAGACGGAGAAGGATACGAGCAGTACTTC
TRBV2	TRBJ2-1	TRBD2	.	CASGGAYNEQFF	TGTGCCAGCGGGGGGGCCTACAATGAGCAGTTCTTC
TRBV11-2	TRBJ1-2	TRBD1	.	CASRDLVGGGYGYTF	TGTGCCAGCCGTGACCTCGTAGGGGGCGGCTATGGCTACACCTTC
TRBV29-1	TRBJ1-3	.	.	CSVEDDTIYF	TGCAGCGTTGAGGACGACACCATATATTTT